A selection of T cell receptor beta chains follows, all from one sample in a study of CD8 T cells in Susac syndrome. One entry per CDR3 protein results from TCRdb running MiXCR on the immunoSEQ multiplex PCR reads. The table shows some 110,000 distinct CDR3 sequences, with roughly 94% occurring only once. The sequenced material came from CD8+ T cells from PBMCs. The receptor source for this set is a human donor with Susac syndrome. Both conserved end residues are part of each CDR3. Each record gives: V gene, D gene, J gene, clone size, CDR3 length, CDR3 DNA, CDR3 protein. D genes are given only for firm matches. Rows may omit the clone size; those that give it use once, few, many or a size class.

v_gene: TRBV20-1
d_gene: .
j_gene: TRBJ1-5
abundance: .
len: 14
CDR3nt: TGCAGTGCATCCAACAGGGAGAGGGGTCAGCCCCAGCATTTT
CDR3aa: CSASNRERGQPQHF

v_gene: TRBV12-5
d_gene: .
j_gene: TRBJ2-3
abundance: .
len: 13
CDR3nt: TGTGCTAGTGGTTTGGCGGCGACAGATACGCAGTATTTT
CDR3aa: CASGLAATDTQYF

v_gene: TRBV25-1
d_gene: .
j_gene: TRBJ1-6
abundance: few
len: 13
CDR3nt: TGTGCCAGCAGTGGACAGGTCGATTCACCCCTCCACTTT
CDR3aa: CASSGQVDSPLHF

v_gene: TRBV15
d_gene: .
j_gene: TRBJ2-2
abundance: .
len: 15
CDR3nt: TGTGCCACCAGCGATCTAAACCAGGGCGCCGGGGAGCTGTTTTTT
CDR3aa: CATSDLNQGAGELFF

v_gene: TRBV27
d_gene: TRBD1
j_gene: TRBJ2-7
abundance: .
len: 16
CDR3nt: TGTGCCAGCAGTACCACCCGGGACAGGGGGCATAGCGAGCAGTACTTC
CDR3aa: CASSTTRDRGHSEQYF

v_gene: TRBV7-8
d_gene: .
j_gene: TRBJ2-1
abundance: once
len: 14
CDR3nt: TGTGCCACCTCAGGGGACGGCCTATACAATGAGCAGTTCTTC
CDR3aa: CATSGDGLYNEQFF

v_gene: TRBV9
d_gene: TRBD1
j_gene: TRBJ2-1
abundance: .
len: 15
CDR3nt: TGTGCCAGCAGCTTAACCGGGACAGGGAGCGATGAGCAGTTCTTC
CDR3aa: CASSLTGTGSDEQFF

v_gene: TRBV6-7
d_gene: .
j_gene: TRBJ1-5
abundance: .
len: 16
CDR3nt: TGTGCCAGCAGTTACTCGAACAGGGAAGGGAATCAGCCCCAGCATTTT
CDR3aa: CASSYSNREGNQPQHF

v_gene: TRBV5-4
d_gene: TRBD1
j_gene: TRBJ2-7
abundance: .
len: 14
CDR3nt: TGTGCCAGCAGCCAAAACAGGGGGCGCGACGAGCAGTACTTC
CDR3aa: CASSQNRGRDEQYF

v_gene: TRBV18
d_gene: .
j_gene: TRBJ1-2
abundance: .
len: 14
CDR3nt: TGTGCCAGCTCACCACCCCCGGAGACTTATGGCTACACCTTC
CDR3aa: CASSPPPETYGYTF

v_gene: TRBV15
d_gene: .
j_gene: TRBJ2-1
abundance: .
len: 16
CDR3nt: TGTGCCACCACCCCCGGGGGGCAGAGAACCTACAATGAGCAGTTCTTC
CDR3aa: CATTPGGQRTYNEQFF

v_gene: TRBV9
d_gene: TRBD1
j_gene: TRBJ1-2
abundance: .
len: 14
CDR3nt: TGTGCCAGCAGCGTAGATAGTACAGGGGCTGGCTACACCTTC
CDR3aa: CASSVDSTGAGYTF

v_gene: TRBV29-1
d_gene: .
j_gene: TRBJ1-2
abundance: .
len: 13
CDR3nt: TGCAGCGTTGAATCGGGCAGGAACTATGGCTACACCTTC
CDR3aa: CSVESGRNYGYTF

v_gene: TRBV5-1
d_gene: .
j_gene: TRBJ2-4
abundance: .
len: 14
CDR3nt: TGCGCCAGCAGCTTAGGTGTGGGCGAAAACATTCAGTACTTC
CDR3aa: CASSLGVGENIQYF

v_gene: TRBV5-1
d_gene: .
j_gene: TRBJ2-6
abundance: .
len: 14
CDR3nt: TGCGCCAGCAGCTCCCCGATGGGGGCCAACGTCCTGACTTTC
CDR3aa: CASSSPMGANVLTF

v_gene: TRBV20-1
d_gene: .
j_gene: TRBJ1-1
abundance: once
len: 11
CDR3nt: TGCAGTGCTAGAGGACAGGCCGAAGCTTTCTTT
CDR3aa: CSARGQAEAFF

v_gene: TRBV2
d_gene: .
j_gene: TRBJ1-1
abundance: .
len: 14
CDR3nt: TGTGCCAGCAGTGATCAGGGCGCCAACACTGAAGCTTTCTTT
CDR3aa: CASSDQGANTEAFF

v_gene: TRBV11-2
d_gene: TRBD1
j_gene: TRBJ2-1
abundance: once
len: 15
CDR3nt: TGTGCCAGCAGAGAAGGAAGGGGGCCGTACAATGAGCAGTTCTTC
CDR3aa: CASREGRGPYNEQFF

v_gene: TRBV9
d_gene: .
j_gene: TRBJ2-7
abundance: .
len: 16
CDR3nt: TGTGCCAGCAGCCCCGGACAGAGTATAAACTCCTACGAGCAGTACTTC
CDR3aa: CASSPGQSINSYEQYF

v_gene: TRBV6-2/TRBV6-3
d_gene: TRBD1
j_gene: TRBJ2-1
abundance: once
len: 12
CDR3nt: TGTGCCACGGAGACAGGGGACAATGAGCAGTTCTTC
CDR3aa: CATETGDNEQFF

v_gene: TRBV7-2
d_gene: TRBD1
j_gene: TRBJ2-7
abundance: few
len: 16
CDR3nt: TGTGCCAGCAGCTTAGTGCCGGGACAGGGGTACTACGAGCAGTACTTC
CDR3aa: CASSLVPGQGYYEQYF

v_gene: TRBV6-5
d_gene: .
j_gene: TRBJ1-2
abundance: .
len: 12
CDR3nt: TGTGCCAGCAGTTACAGTTCGGGTGGCTACACCTTC
CDR3aa: CASSYSSGGYTF

v_gene: TRBV7-9
d_gene: .
j_gene: TRBJ1-2
abundance: .
len: 15
CDR3nt: TGTGCCAGCAGCGGCACAGGTTCCCTAACTATTCCCTACACCTTC
CDR3aa: CASSGTGSLTIPYTF

v_gene: TRBV29-1
d_gene: .
j_gene: TRBJ2-1
abundance: .
len: 13
CDR3nt: TGCAGCGTTGAAGTCCCCAGAGACAATGAGCAGTTCTTC
CDR3aa: CSVEVPRDNEQFF

v_gene: TRBV7-9
d_gene: .
j_gene: TRBJ2-7
abundance: .
len: 11
CDR3nt: TGTGCCAGCAGCTCCGGACAGTTTTGGAACTTC
CDR3aa: CASSSGQFWNF

v_gene: TRBV29-1
d_gene: .
j_gene: TRBJ1-1
abundance: .
len: 11
CDR3nt: TGCAGCGTTGAGGGAGGGACTGAAGCTTTCTTT
CDR3aa: CSVEGGTEAFF

v_gene: TRBV20-1
d_gene: TRBD2
j_gene: TRBJ2-7
abundance: .
len: 14
CDR3nt: TGCAGTGCCACAAGGACTAGCGGGGGGTACGAGCAGTACTTC
CDR3aa: CSATRTSGGYEQYF

v_gene: TRBV29-1
d_gene: .
j_gene: TRBJ1-2
abundance: once
len: 14
CDR3nt: TGCAGCGTCACCGGGGCCCCATCTAACTATGGCTACACCTTC
CDR3aa: CSVTGAPSNYGYTF

v_gene: TRBV5-6
d_gene: .
j_gene: TRBJ1-1
abundance: .
len: 14
CDR3nt: TGTGCCAGCAGCTTGGGTCTCATGAACACTGAAGCTTTCTTT
CDR3aa: CASSLGLMNTEAFF

v_gene: TRBV28
d_gene: .
j_gene: TRBJ2-3
abundance: .
len: 16
CDR3nt: TGTGCCAGCAGTTTATCGGCAGCTACTAGCACAGATACGCAGTATTTT
CDR3aa: CASSLSAATSTDTQYF

v_gene: TRBV6-5
d_gene: .
j_gene: TRBJ2-7
abundance: .
len: 14
CDR3nt: TGTGCCAGCAGTTACTCGCCCGACAACCACTTCAGCTACTTC
CDR3aa: CASSYSPDNHFSYF

v_gene: TRBV7-8
d_gene: .
j_gene: TRBJ2-7
abundance: .
len: 13
CDR3nt: TGTGCCAGCAGCTTTAACCAGGGTTACGAGCAGTACTTC
CDR3aa: CASSFNQGYEQYF

v_gene: TRBV2
d_gene: .
j_gene: TRBJ1-1
abundance: .
len: 11
CDR3nt: TGTGCCAGCAGTGCACCGACTGAAGCTTTCTTT
CDR3aa: CASSAPTEAFF

v_gene: TRBV7-9
d_gene: .
j_gene: TRBJ2-7
abundance: .
len: 15
CDR3nt: TGTGCCAGCAGCTTAGACAGGGACCCCCAATACGAGCAGTACTTC
CDR3aa: CASSLDRDPQYEQYF

v_gene: TRBV18
d_gene: .
j_gene: TRBJ1-1
abundance: .
len: 15
CDR3nt: TGTGCCAGCTCACCGGATGGACAAGCCGACACTGAAGCTTTCTTT
CDR3aa: CASSPDGQADTEAFF